Listed below are T cell receptor beta chains from one sample, sequenced in a study of OX40 agonist ivuxolimab in advanced cancers. Profiled with immunoSEQ multiplex PCR; TCRdb holds only in-frame clones, not every one. The top ten clones hold around 1.5% of a sample with over 55,000 clones, 80% to 90% of them seen once. Specimen: CD4+ or CD8+ T cells sorted from blood, collected in a trial of the OX40 agonist ivuxolimab. These receptors were collected from an adult with an advanced solid tumor such as melanoma, head and neck, liver or kidney cancer. The CDR3 runs from the conserved cysteine through the conserved F or W. The order of the fields is CDR3 length, V gene, CDR3 protein.

14 | TRBV7-3 | CASSPRNSGNEQFF
15 | TRBV5-3 | CARSFRDRPYNEQFF
14 | TRBV18 | CASSPTQVWNEQFF
15 | TRBV7-6 | CASSRSGTNYNEQFF
14 | TRBV30 | CASPDKERGRGYTF
15 | TRBV27 | CASIVTGLSSYEQYF
14 | TRBV9 | CASSVAGVNSPLHF
13 | TRBV7-2 | CASSRVGGDEQYF
16 | TRBV7-3 | CASSKGLAGGEDTQYF
12 | TRBV2 | CASRAPTSTQYF
15 | TRBV2 | CASSGDFGGPGELFF
15 | TRBV29-1 | CSVEISGSGANVLTF
14 | TRBV5-1 | CASSRLTPLNEQYF